A selection of T cell receptor beta chains follows, all from one sample in a study of long-term antiretroviral therapy in people with HIV. Sequencing used immunoSEQ multiplex PCR; TCRdb keeps in-frame clones, though not all of them. Seen here are 30,000 to 40,000 clones, approximately 83% observed once, and the top ten hold 10% to 13%. The sequencing here drew on unsorted PBMCs, taken 2.2 years after starting antiretroviral therapy. The receptors stem from a man between 18 and 29 years old with HIV. Both conserved end residues are part of each CDR3. D genes are given only for firm matches. Clone size is given for some rows only: seen once, a few or many times, or a class if the clone is expanded.

d_gene | j_gene | abundance | v_gene | CDR3nt | CDR3aa
- | TRBJ1-1 | - | TRBV7-9 | TGTGCCAGCAGCTTAGCGGGGTACACTGAAGCTTTCTTT | CASSLAGYTEAFF
- | TRBJ2-7 | - | TRBV7-2 | TGTGCCAGCAGCTTAGATGGGCCTAGCTCCTACGAGCAGTACTTC | CASSLDGPSSYEQYF
TRBD2 | TRBJ2-2 | - | TRBV5-6 | TGTGCCAGCAGCCCGTATCCTAGCGGGGGTGACACCGGGGAGCTGTTTTTT | CASSPYPSGGDTGELFF
- | TRBJ2-1 | - | TRBV4-1 | TGCGCCAGCAGCCCTATAAGCTTCAATGAGCAGTTCTTC | CASSPISFNEQFF
- | TRBJ1-5 | - | TRBV6-1 | TGTGCCAGCAGTGCCGGGGGGGCAGGCCAGCCCCAGCATTTT | CASSAGGAGQPQHF
- | TRBJ1-4 | - | TRBV27 | TGTGCCAGCAGTTTAGGCCTCGGAGGAGATAATGAAAAACTGTTTTTT | CASSLGLGGDNEKLFF
- | TRBJ1-6 | - | TRBV2 | TGTGCCACCACCTCAGGGTTACGTTCACCCCTCCACTTT | CATTSGLRSPLHF
TRBD2 | TRBJ2-7 | - | TRBV4-3 | TGCGCCAGCAGCCAAGGGATAGCGGGACCCTACGAGCAGTACTTC | CASSQGIAGPYEQYF
- | TRBJ2-7 | - | TRBV4-1 | TGCGCCAGCAGCCAAGACTGGGGCAGGGTCTACGAGCAGTACTTC | CASSQDWGRVYEQYF
- | TRBJ1-4 | - | TRBV27 | TGTGCCAGCAGCTCGCACGGCCCCTTGGGGTACGCTGCAACTAATGAAAAACTGTTTTTT | CASSSHGPLGYAATNEKLFF
- | TRBJ2-1 | - | TRBV7-9 | TGTGCCAGCAGCTTGACAGGGAGGGCCTACAATGAGCAGTTCTTC | CASSLTGRAYNEQFF
TRBD2 | TRBJ2-7 | few | TRBV19 | TGTGCCAGTAGTAAGACTAGCGGGAGTTTTCTCGAGCAGTACTTC | CASSKTSGSFLEQYF
TRBD2 | TRBJ2-3 | once | TRBV7-3 | TGTGCCAGCAGCTCGGGGACTAGCGGCCAGCGTAGGAATACGCAGTATTTT | CASSSGTSGQRRNTQYF
- | TRBJ1-2 | - | TRBV19 | TGTGCCAGTATGCCGGGACATCCAAGCTATGGCTACACCTTC | CASMPGHPSYGYTF
- | TRBJ1-5 | few | TRBV4-1 | TGCGCCAGCAGCCAAGGGGTCCTAAGTAAGAAACATTTT | CASSQGVLSKKHF
TRBD2 | TRBJ2-3 | once | TRBV5-5 | TGTGCCAGCAGCCGTTACGTCCGCGGGGGGGCCGTCAGAAGCACAGATACGCAGTATTTT | CASSRYVRGGAVRSTDTQYF
TRBD1 | TRBJ2-1 | - | TRBV4-1 | TGCGCCAGCAGCCCCATGACAGGGCCCCGCTACAATGAGCAGTTCTTC | CASSPMTGPRYNEQFF
TRBD1 | TRBJ2-5 | - | TRBV19 | TGTGCCAGTAGTCCGACGGGACAGGGAATTCGCACAGAGACCCAGTACTTC | CASSPTGQGIRTETQYF
TRBD1 | TRBJ1-3 | - | TRBV9 | TGTGCCAGCAGCTTACAGACAGGGGGTATCTCTGGAAACACCATATATTTT | CASSLQTGGISGNTIYF
TRBD2 | TRBJ2-3 | - | TRBV7-9 | TGTGCCAGCAGCTTAATGGGGGGGTTAAGCACAGATACGCAGTATTTT | CASSLMGGLSTDTQYF
- | TRBJ1-1 | - | TRBV7-2 | TGTGCCAGCAGCCTGAATTCGGGGGTTGGAACTGAAGCTTTCTTT | CASSLNSGVGTEAFF
- | TRBJ1-1 | - | TRBV28 | TGTGCCAGCAGCCCCGGACACAGCGGGTCCACTGAAGCTTTCTTT | CASSPGHSGSTEAFF
- | TRBJ2-7 | - | TRBV28 | TGTGCCAGCAGCCCAAAAGCAACAGTTTTATCCTACGAGCAGTACTTC | CASSPKATVLSYEQYF
TRBD1 | TRBJ1-4 | - | TRBV19 | TGTGCCAGTAAAAGGGCGGGACAGGGGCGAGGGACTAATGAAAAACTGTTTTTT | CASKRAGQGRGTNEKLFF
TRBD2 | TRBJ2-7 | - | TRBV7-8 | TGTGCCAGCAGCTTAGCTGGTCGGGGGGTATACGAGCAGTACTTC | CASSLAGRGVYEQYF
- | TRBJ1-2 | - | TRBV5-4 | TGTGCCAGCAGCTTGGCCGCGACGGAGAACTATGGCTACACCTTC | CASSLAATENYGYTF
- | TRBJ1-1 | - | TRBV5-5 | TGTGCCAGCAGCTTGGGGGACACTGAAGCTTTCTTT | CASSLGDTEAFF
TRBD1 | TRBJ1-2 | - | TRBV28 | TGTGCCAGCAGTTTACCCTCAGGGGGAGGGAACTATGGCTACACCTTC | CASSLPSGGGNYGYTF
- | TRBJ1-2 | - | TRBV18 | TGTGCCAGCTCACCGCGGGACAACTATGGCTACACCTTC | CASSPRDNYGYTF
- | TRBJ2-7 | - | TRBV4-1 | TGCGCCAGCAGCCGAGGCGCGCACGACTACGAGCAGTACTTC | CASSRGAHDYEQYF
- | TRBJ1-2 | - | TRBV6-1 | TGTGCCAGCAGTGAAGCAAACATTTTCGGGGGCTACACCTTC | CASSEANIFGGYTF
- | TRBJ2-7 | - | TRBV7-9 | TGTGCCAGCAGCTTAACCCGGGACTCCGACTACGAGCAGTACTTC | CASSLTRDSDYEQYF
- | TRBJ2-3 | - | TRBV20-1 | TGCAGCGGTAGCACAGATACGCAGTATTTT | CSGSTDTQYF
- | TRBJ2-1 | - | TRBV6-9 | TGTGCCAGCAGTTACCCTCGGCCAAGGAAGTCCTCCTACAATGAGCAGTTCTTC | CASSYPRPRKSSYNEQFF
- | TRBJ2-1 | - | TRBV28 | TGTGCCAGCAGCATAATAATCACGGGACGGAACAATGAGCAGTTCTTC | CASSIIITGRNNEQFF
- | TRBJ2-1 | - | TRBV7-3 | TGTGCCAGCAGCTCCAACAATGAGCAGTTCTTC | CASSSNNEQFF
TRBD2 | TRBJ2-1 | once | TRBV7-9 | TGTGCCAGCAGCTCCCCGGGGGGGATTTACAATGAGCAGTTCTTC | CASSSPGGIYNEQFF
- | TRBJ2-7 | - | TRBV5-6 | TGTGCCAGCAGCTACCGCCTCTCCTACGAGCAGTACTTC | CASSYRLSYEQYF
TRBD1 | TRBJ1-2 | - | TRBV9 | TGTGCCAGCAGCTTCGGGACAGCGAGCTATGGCTACACCTTC | CASSFGTASYGYTF
- | TRBJ1-5 | - | TRBV1 | TGCACCAGCAGCCATCCCCCGCATCAGCCCCAGCATTTT | CTSSHPPHQPQHF